This T cell receptor beta chain was captured by sequencing in a study of T-cell memory formation after mild COVID-19 (dated by TCRdb to the early 2020s). Study-wide context: Most TCR sequence clusters were specific to one of the two donors. In two donors, T-cell clones that expanded and contracted after mild COVID-19 were followed by sequencing TCRalpha and TCRbeta repertoires longitudinally. The cohort was made up of two young adult volunteers, one female and one male, who were previously healthy.

Ficoll-Paque density gradient centrifugation was the method used to isolate PBMCs. Sequenced on an Illumina NovaSeq 6000. Using 5'RACE with constant-segment primers, TCRalpha and TCRbeta cDNA libraries were constructed, with sample barcodes and unique molecular identifiers added in the process. RNA was extracted from every sample with Trizol reagent. Amplification of the libraries took two PCR steps, and the second step added a second sample barcode plus Illumina TruSeq adapters. Libraries were sequenced on an Illumina NovaSeq with 2 x 150 bp paired-end reads. The paper's processing steps were these. With migec v1.2.7, reads were demultiplexed and then collapsed into UMI-guided consensus sequences. With mixcr v2.1.11, UMI consensuses were aligned to TRA and TRB V and J templates and assembled into clonotypes. A clonotype was counted as expanded or contracted only if both edgeR and NoisET called the change significant, with noise models trained on biological replicates. edgeR calls used a false discovery rate-adjusted p below 0.01 and a log2 fold-change threshold of 1. As an exploratory analysis of dynamics, max-normalized trajectories of the 1000 most abundant clonotypes were examined with PCA combined with hierarchical clustering. The CD4 or CD8 phenotype of responding clones was assigned using the separately sequenced CD4+ and CD8+ repertoires. TCRdb applied fastp at Q25 and MiXCR to the public reads, then kept only in-frame beta chains. Each record represents a unique CDR3 protein, reported with the most common genes and DNA among its rows. The authors' filters were not applied to this entry. Counted in this sample were roughly 89,000 distinct CDR3 sequences; around an eighth of them appeared once. In total, the top ten clones hold about 28% of the sample.

On the study overall, not on this receptor specifically: The detection of some responding clones in pre-infection memory suggests that pre-existing cross-reactive memory T cells joined the SARS-CoV-2 response. Clones that contracted from day 15 to 85 showed balanced CD4/CD8 phenotypes, whereas a second wave of clones that expanded from day 15 to 37 leaned towards CD4+. Only a couple of mild cases were covered in the study, and larger cohorts including severe cases with pre-infection samples were considered necessary. SARS-CoV-2 specificity was not confirmed for the second-wave clones peaking on day 37. Contracting CD4+ clones turned up mainly in the CM and EM memory subsets, whereas EMRA was where CD8+ clones were enriched.

This clonotype counts as medium-sized (0.01 to 0.1%). Its antigen remains unidentified. No base qualities exist here, and no much larger clone lies one base off it. The junction shows trimming of 6 bases on V and 3 bases on J, plus 6 bases between the germline ends. The CDR3 runs 11 amino acids, cysteine and phenylalanine included. Just the 33-base CDR3 DNA is kept, in frame starting at base 1. Reading the germline V gene gives CDR1 SGHVS and CDR2 FQNEAQ. This receptor chain uses TRBV7-8 and TRBJ2-7; too little of a D gene remains to name it. This clonotype was obtained from an adult woman who had mild COVID-19 (a few samples of this study predate the infection). The sample titles of this study are shuffled in the database, so cell type and time point are left out; the donor was told from shared clones. The specimen was PBMCs or a T cell subset sorted from them (not recorded which). The CDR3 region reads CASSSDYEQYF. In nucleotide form, the sequence is TGTGCCAGCAGTTCAGACTACGAGCAGTACTTC.